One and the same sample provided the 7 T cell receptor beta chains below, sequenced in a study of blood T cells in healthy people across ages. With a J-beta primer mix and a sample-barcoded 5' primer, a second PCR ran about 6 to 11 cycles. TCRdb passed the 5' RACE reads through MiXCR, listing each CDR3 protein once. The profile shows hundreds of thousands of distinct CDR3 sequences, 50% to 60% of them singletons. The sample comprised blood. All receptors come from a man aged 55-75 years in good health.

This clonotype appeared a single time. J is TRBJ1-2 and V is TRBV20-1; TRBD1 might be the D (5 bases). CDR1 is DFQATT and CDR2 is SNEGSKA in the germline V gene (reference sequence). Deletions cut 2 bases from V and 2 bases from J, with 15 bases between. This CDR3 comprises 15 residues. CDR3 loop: CSARNPGGANYGYTF. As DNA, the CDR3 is TGCAGTGCTAGAAATCCTGGTGGGGCAAACTATGGCTACACCTTC.

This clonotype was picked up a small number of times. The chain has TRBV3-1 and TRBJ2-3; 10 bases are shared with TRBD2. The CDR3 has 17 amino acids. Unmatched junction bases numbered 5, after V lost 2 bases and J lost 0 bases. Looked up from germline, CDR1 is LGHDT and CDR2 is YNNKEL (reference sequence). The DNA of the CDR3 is TGTGCCAGCAGCCAACCCAAACTAGCGGGGAGCACAGATACGCAGTATTTT. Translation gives CASSQPKLAGSTDTQYF.

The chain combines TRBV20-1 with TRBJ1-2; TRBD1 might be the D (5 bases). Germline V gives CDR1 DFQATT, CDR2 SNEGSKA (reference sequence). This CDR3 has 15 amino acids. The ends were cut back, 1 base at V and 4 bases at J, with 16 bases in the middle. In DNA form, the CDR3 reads TGCAGTGCTAGAGCCTGGGACGGCCGGCGCTATGGCTACACCTTC. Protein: CSARAWDGRRYGYTF.

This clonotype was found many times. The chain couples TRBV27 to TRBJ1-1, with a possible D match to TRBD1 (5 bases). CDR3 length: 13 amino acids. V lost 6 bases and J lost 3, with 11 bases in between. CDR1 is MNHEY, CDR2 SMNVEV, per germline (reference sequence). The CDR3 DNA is TGTGCCAGCAGGCGGACATCATACACTGAAGCTTTCTTT. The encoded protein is CASRRTSYTEAFF.

The CDR3 region has the DNA TGTGCCAGCAGGCGCCGTAACCAACGGGCGAGGGAGGCCTCACCCCTCCACTTT. It specifies CASRRRNQRAREASPLHF. The rearrangement joins TRBV6-1 to TRBJ1-6; no clear D. V was clipped by 6 bases and J by 10 bases, with 28 bases between them. From germline, CDR1 is MNHNS and CDR2 SASEGT. The CDR3 covers 18 residues.

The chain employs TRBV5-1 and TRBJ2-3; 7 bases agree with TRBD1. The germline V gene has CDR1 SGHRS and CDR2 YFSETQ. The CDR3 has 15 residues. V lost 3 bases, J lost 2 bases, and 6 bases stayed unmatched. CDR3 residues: CASSSSGTATDTQYF. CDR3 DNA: TGCGCCAGCAGCTCTTCCGGGACAGCCACAGATACGCAGTATTTT.

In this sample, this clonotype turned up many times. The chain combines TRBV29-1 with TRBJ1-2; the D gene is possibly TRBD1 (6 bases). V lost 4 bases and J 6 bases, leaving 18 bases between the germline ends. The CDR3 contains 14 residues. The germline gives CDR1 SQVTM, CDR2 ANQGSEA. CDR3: CSVGAGGPIDGYTF. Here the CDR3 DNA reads TGCAGCGTTGGGGCGGGGGGCCCCATTGATGGCTACACCTTC.